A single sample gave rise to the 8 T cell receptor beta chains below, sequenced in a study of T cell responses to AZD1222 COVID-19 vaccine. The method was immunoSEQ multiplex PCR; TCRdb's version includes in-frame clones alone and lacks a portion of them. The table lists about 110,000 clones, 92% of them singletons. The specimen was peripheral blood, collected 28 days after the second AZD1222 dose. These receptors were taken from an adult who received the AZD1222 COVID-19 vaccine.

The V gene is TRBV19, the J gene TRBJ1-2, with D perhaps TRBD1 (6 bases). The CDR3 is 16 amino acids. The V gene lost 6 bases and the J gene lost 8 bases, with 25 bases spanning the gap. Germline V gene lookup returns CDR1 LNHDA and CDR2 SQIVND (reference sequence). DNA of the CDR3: TGTGCCAGTAGGACCCGACGGACCAGGGGCCAGCGAGGCTACACCTTC. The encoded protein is CASRTRRTRGQRGYTF. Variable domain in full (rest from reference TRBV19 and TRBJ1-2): DGGITQSPKYLFRKEGQNVTLSCEQNLNHDAMYWYRQDPGQGLRLIYYSQIVNDFQKGDIAEGYSVSREKKESFPLTVTSAQKNPTAFYLCASRTRRTRGQRGYTFGSGTRLTVV.

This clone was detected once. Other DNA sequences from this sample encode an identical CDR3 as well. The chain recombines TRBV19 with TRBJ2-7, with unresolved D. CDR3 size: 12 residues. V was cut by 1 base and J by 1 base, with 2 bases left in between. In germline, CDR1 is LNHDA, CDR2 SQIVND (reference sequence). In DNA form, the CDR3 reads TGTGCCAGTAGTATAGGTTCCTACGAGCAGTACTTC. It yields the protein CASSIGSYEQYF.

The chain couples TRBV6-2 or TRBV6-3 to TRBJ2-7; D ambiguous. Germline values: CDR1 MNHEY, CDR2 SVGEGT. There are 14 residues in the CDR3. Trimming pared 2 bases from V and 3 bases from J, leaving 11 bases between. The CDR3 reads CASSYLSTDYEQYF. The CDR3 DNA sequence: TGTGCCAGCAGTTACCTATCTACAGACTACGAGCAGTACTTC.

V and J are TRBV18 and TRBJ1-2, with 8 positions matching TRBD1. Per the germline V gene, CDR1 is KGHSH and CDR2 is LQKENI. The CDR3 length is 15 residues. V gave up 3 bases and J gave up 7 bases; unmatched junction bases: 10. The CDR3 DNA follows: TGTGCCAGCTCACCTGAACAGGGGGGTGTGGCTGGCTACACCTTC. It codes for CASSPEQGGVAGYTF.

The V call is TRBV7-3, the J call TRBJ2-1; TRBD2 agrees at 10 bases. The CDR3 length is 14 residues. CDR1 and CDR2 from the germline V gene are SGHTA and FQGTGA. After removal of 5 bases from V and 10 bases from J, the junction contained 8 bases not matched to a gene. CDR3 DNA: TGTGCCAGCAGCCTGACCTGGACTAGCGGAGAGCAGTTCTTC. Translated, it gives CASSLTWTSGEQFF.

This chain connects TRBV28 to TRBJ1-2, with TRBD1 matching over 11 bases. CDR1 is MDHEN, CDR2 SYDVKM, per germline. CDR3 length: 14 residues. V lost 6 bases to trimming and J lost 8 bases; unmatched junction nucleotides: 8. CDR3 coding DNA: TGTGCCAGCAGCCTCCGGGACAGGGGGTTAGGCTACACCTTC. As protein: CASSLRDRGLGYTF.

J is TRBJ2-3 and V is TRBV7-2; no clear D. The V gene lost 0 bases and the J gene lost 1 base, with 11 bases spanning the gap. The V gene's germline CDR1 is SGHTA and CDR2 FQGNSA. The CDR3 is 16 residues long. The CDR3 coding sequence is TGTGCCAGCAGCTTAGCGGTCTTGGCAGGCACAGATACGCAGTATTTT. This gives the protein CASSLAVLAGTDTQYF.

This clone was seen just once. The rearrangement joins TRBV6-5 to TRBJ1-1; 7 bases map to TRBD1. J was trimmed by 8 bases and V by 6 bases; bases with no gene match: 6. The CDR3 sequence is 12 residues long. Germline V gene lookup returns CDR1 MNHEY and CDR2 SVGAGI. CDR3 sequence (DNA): TGTGCCAGCAGCTTCAGGGGGAGAGAAGCTTTCTTT. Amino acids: CASSFRGREAFF.